The 5 T cell receptor beta chains reported below all come from one sample, sequenced in a study of T cells in Graves' hyperthyroidism and ophthalmopathy. Amplification of TCR beta CDR3 regions used RNA as the template. Using the HTBI primer set, a first-round RT-PCR was run on the TCR CDR3. Each CDR3 protein gets one entry after TCRdb re-called the multiplex PCR reads with MiXCR. Altogether 480,000 or so distinct CDR3 sequences are present, around 14% being singletons, with the ten largest covering around 17%. Sample: blood. These receptor sequences come from a woman aged 18 to 35 with Graves' hyperthyroidism.

There are many counts of this clonotype. The chain combines TRBV5-5 with TRBJ2-6, with 7 bases that match TRBD1. Germline CDR1 and CDR2: SGHKS and YYEKEE (reference sequence). The ends lost 4 bases at V and 0 bases at J; junction bases unmatched: 10. This CDR3 has 18 residues. CDR3 sequence reads: CASSHRTGYLSGANVLTF. The CDR3 DNA reads TGTGCCAGCAGCCACCGGACAGGTTACCTCTCTGGGGCCAACGTCCTGACTTTC.

This clonotype was seen at least ten times. The V call is TRBV10-3, the J call TRBJ2-7; either TRBD1 or TRBD2 may fit D (5 bases each). V lost 3 bases and J 5 bases, leaving 11 bases between the germline ends. Germline V gene data show CDR1 as ENHRY and CDR2 as SYGVKD. CDR3 length equals 13 residues. CDR3 nucleotides: TGTGCCATCAGTGACGGGACCCGCCACGAGCAGTACTTC. It translates to CAISDGTRHEQYF.

This rearrangement joins TRBV10-3 to TRBJ2-1; D is unresolved. V gave up 3 bases and J gave up 8 bases, with 5 bases separating them. The CDR3 is 11 residues long. In germline, CDR1 is ENHRY, CDR2 SYGVKD. CDR3 nucleotides: TGTGCCATCAGTGAAGGGTATGAGCAGTTCTTC. This codes for CAISEGYEQFF.

This clonotype showed up many times. The gene calls are TRBV12-3 or TRBV12-4 and TRBJ1-5; TRBD1 aligns across 7 bases. V lost 5 bases to trimming and J lost 6 bases; unmatched junction nucleotides: 13. CDR3 length: 16 residues. This CDR3 reads CASSPPTGKSAQPQHF. CDR3 DNA sequence: TGTGCCAGCAGTCCCCCGACAGGGAAGAGTGCTCAGCCCCAGCATTTT.

The table lists this clonotype with many counts. The V gene is TRBV12-3 or TRBV12-4, the J gene TRBJ1-3, with 8 positions matching TRBD1. This CDR3 has 19 amino acids. Trimming at V came to 5 bases and at J to 4 bases, leaving 19 bases not matched to a gene. The chain's CDR3 is CASSLLPGQAGGQGNTIYF. In DNA form, the CDR3 reads TGTGCCAGCAGTCTCCTCCCGGGACAGGCTGGGGGGCAAGGAAACACCATATATTTT.